This T cell receptor beta chain was documented in a study of T cells in localized non-small cell lung cancer. CDR1 SEHNR and CDR2 FQNEAQ come from the germline V gene (reference sequence). Trimming left V 5 bases short and J 4 bases short, with 15 bases between. The CDR3 sequence is 15 residues long. Assay: immunoSEQ multiplex PCR; the TCRdb copy retains only in-frame clones and omits some. Of approximately 28,000 clones in the sample, approximately 86% were seen once. Study conclusions and caveats: Longer overall survival associated with higher blood T cell density; shorter survival with higher adjacent-lung clonality. Appearances in adjacent lung were noted for a median about 60 of the top 100 tumor clones.

Only a few counts were recorded for this clone. The antigen remains unidentified. This TCR came from a woman aged 40-69 years with stage III lung adenocarcinoma. This chain joins TRBV7-9 and TRBJ1-3; unclear D gene. Sequenced here: peripheral blood mononuclear cells, sampled before any cancer treatment. CDR3 DNA sequence: TGTGCCAGCAGCCTGGCCTTCTCGAGGGGAAACACCATATATTTT. As protein: CASSLAFSRGNTIYF. Drawing the rest from reference TRBV7-9 and TRBJ1-3, the complete variable domain is DTGVSQNPRHKITKRGQNVTFRCDPISEHNRLYWYRQTLGQGPEFLTYFQNEAQLEKSRLLSDRFSAERPKGSFSTLEIQRTEQGDSAMYLCASSLAFSRGNTIYFGEGSWLTVV.